This T cell receptor (beta chain) was sequenced for a study of cytomegalovirus exposure and HLA in healthy donors. V was pared by 7 bases and J by 11 bases, with 14 bases between. The V gene's germline CDR1 is MDHEN and CDR2 SYDVKM. This CDR3 is built from 11 residues. Findings of the study overall: Only CMV serostatus was available as immune exposure information.

PCR was performed using 60 Vbeta and 13 Jbeta primers. Profiled with immunoSEQ multiplex PCR; TCRdb holds only in-frame clones, not every one. The sample has about 120,000 clones, more than 80% seen once. This clone was recorded once. Its antigen remains unknown. The chain uses TRBV28 and TRBJ2-5; D is ambiguous. This TCR came from a man aged 35-49 years in good health and CMV-seronegative. The source material was PBMCs. CDR3 amino acids: CASTNSGEQYF. The CDR3 nucleotides read TGTGCCAGCACGAACTCGGGTGAGCAGTACTTC.